The entry below gives a single TCR beta chain sequence along with its context. A single count supports this clone. The antigen this receptor binds is unknown. It has no much larger one-base neighbor in the sample; base qualities were not kept. The cohort comprised more than 550 healthy bone marrow donors. At the time of sampling, all cohort members were nominally healthy, though unrecorded immune exposures were likely present. The donor tested CMV seronegative and was one of the 352 seronegative cohort members. A peripheral blood sample was collected from each donor, and TCR beta sequencing was performed on peripheral blood mononuclear cells. Genomic DNA was extracted from the blood cell samples with the Qiagen DNeasy Blood Extraction Kit. The data were taken from a study of cytomegalovirus exposure and HLA in healthy donors listed by TCRdb under 2017. About the investigation overall: According to an earlier analysis of 550 to 700 of the donors, about 179 million T cells yielded over 100 million unique TCR beta sequences and 250 to 350 Gb of sequence data. Approximately 300 gigabases of sequencing data and around 80 million unique TCR sequences made up an early release that covered about 640 HLA-typed donors. Of the roughly 410 genotyped donors, less than 90% were placed in the genetic ancestry cluster associated with self-reported Caucasian donors. The aim of the study was to test whether cataloging public T cell receptors could identify signatures of past pathogen exposure. The study profiled the T cell repertoires of more than 500 subjects by immunosequencing and related them to cytomegalovirus serostatus. Besides the first cohort of approximately 670 subjects, a separate validation cohort made up of 95 to 150 different subjects was used. To predict cytomegalovirus infection status, the study combined high-throughput TCR immunosequencing, statistical association of individual TCRs with disease status, and machine learning. In a later analysis, previously published TCR beta repertoires from 670 or so donors were re-analyzed and high-resolution HLA genotyping was added so that TCR occurrence patterns could be studied. Rather than drawing on any new phenotypic data, the later analysis identified candidate immune exposures from TCR beta sequences and the way those sequences occurred across donors. An earlier analysis of more than 450 of the donors used high-throughput TCR beta sequencing to judge whether each TCR beta V gene segment behaved as functional or pseudogenic. Alongside the repertoire data, information on donor age, sex, ethnicity and CMV serostatus was compiled. A later genetic analysis used genome-wide SNP genotypes for about 55% of the 666 donors, treating that subset as a discovery cohort. All discovery cohort repertoires had been generated on a single sequencing platform. Class I and class II HLA loci were covered by the typing at four-digit resolution. Typing coverage differed by locus: A, B, C, DRB1 and DQB1 were typed in about 629-630 donors, DQA1 in 522, DPA1 in roughly 590, and DPB1 in just under 480. Because of strong linkage in the cohort, roughly five DR-DQ haplotypes were treated as single units for association and clustering. Among over 350 genotyped donors of the cohort, an average of about 240,000 unique TCR beta nucleotide sequences were sequenced per donor, roughly 20% of them non-productive. What the research found in general, with its limitations: Linkage disequilibrium might explain the correlated functional status among segregating V segments, but an unknown experimental factor could not be excluded. In both the original and validation cohorts, the classifier was reported to diagnose cytomegalovirus status with high specificity and sensitivity. V-gene and J-gene trimming of TCR beta chains was associated with a missense DCLRE1C variant in a later genetic analysis, and the association was replicated in an independent cohort. A later analysis associated 16,951 TCR beta sequences with specific HLA alleles at a false discovery rate of 0.05. In this cohort, only TCR beta chains were sequenced, and detectable features were limited by the absence of alpha or paired-chain data. According to a later genetic analysis, donors in an Asian-associated ancestry cluster had fewer N-insertions in productive TCRs than the roughly 700-donor mean. Because counts were too low, some 16 rarely observed V segments, including chromosome 9 orphons, were excluded from the earlier analysis of fewer than 650 of the donors. Broadly in line with IMGT annotations, most TCR beta V segments showed up in productive rearrangements about 87% or about 30% of the time in an earlier analysis of 587 of the donors. The authors suggested that the approach could potentially be generalized to other disease states and immunological phenotypes. A cluster of highly shared sequence variants was judged likely to represent a technical artifact of the sequencing pipeline. A later analysis found that TCR association rates varied across HLA loci, with DRB1 alleles showing the most associated TCRs and HLA-C alleles the fewest. According to a later analysis, parvovirus B19, influenza, CMV and Epstein-Barr virus appeared linked to several top co-occurrence clusters. HLA typing was unavailable for some donors at each locus, so association tests used only the typed subset. Across donors, most TCR sequences were observed very rarely, whereas some public TCRs were present in many individuals. The study listed 150 to 200 TCR beta chains as associated with cytomegalovirus. According to a later analysis, most CMV-associated TCR beta chains appeared to be HLA-restricted, and the HLA associations seemed to be driven largely by CMV exposure. Strong co-occurrence of HLA alleles, especially DR and DQ, made assigning TCR associations to individual alleles difficult. A further reported finding was that TCR beta sequences accurately predicted the HLA-A and HLA-B alleles for most subjects in the first cohort. CMV serostatus was the only immune exposure information available for the cohort. A few of the identified cytomegalovirus-associated TCR beta chains were confirmed in vitro to be specific for cytomegalovirus antigens. Compared with equally common non-associated chains, HLA-associated TCR beta chains in a later analysis were more clonally expanded and had lower generation probabilities. The presence/absence analyses assumed that sequencing depth was roughly uniform across donors, and that assumption may not be true. Because the 87-base-pair reads could not distinguish some IMGT-functional V segments, including TRBV6-2 and TRBV6-3, those segments were excluded.

Preparation of the library involved the immunoSEQ multiplex PCR assay. For the multiplex PCR, a mixture combining 60 forward primers for TCR Vbeta segments and 13 reverse primers for TCR Jbeta segments was used. The CDR3 region of rearranged TCR beta genes was amplified from genomic DNA with a multiplex PCR assay. On the Illumina HiSeq System, the amplified TCR beta libraries were sequenced as 87-base-pair reads. Regarding the original processing steps: Across the roughly 600 repertoires, a later analysis counted some 80 million unique TCR beta chains, around 11 million of which were shared by at least two donors. Raw reads were error-corrected and collapsed into unique sequences by a nearest-neighbor algorithm in which closely related sequences were merged to remove PCR and sequencing errors. CDR3 sequences were aligned to IMGT reference sequences to assign V, D and J gene segments. For a sequence to be retained, a match of at least six nucleotides to both a V gene segment and a J gene segment was required. Rearrangements were called productive when the CDR3 lacked stop codons and stayed in frame with V and J; all others were non-productive. Following IMGT convention, CDR3 was defined as the stretch from the second conserved V-encoded cysteine to the conserved J-encoded phenylalanine. The earlier analysis of fewer than 700 of the donors excluded sequences that lacked an unambiguous match to a single V gene segment. An earlier analysis of a few hundred of the donors called V segments functional above 56.7% productive rearrangements and segregating when the between-donor standard deviation exceeded 5%. A statistical classification framework was built for diagnosing cytomegalovirus status from the catalog of TCR beta chain sequences. V and J gene assignment, in a later analysis, came from comparing TCR nucleotide sequences with IMGT/GENE-DB human TR gene sequences. Using the TCRdist pipeline, a later analysis assigned CDR3 sequences along with most-parsimonious VDJ recombination scenarios. In a later analysis, each TCR beta chain was defined by its CDR3 amino acid sequence together with its V-gene family, and reads lacking a unique V-gene family were excluded. A later analysis removed several hundred highly shared, low-generation-probability nucleotide sequences to deal with suspected cross-contamination and a sequencing artifact. In a later analysis, a clonal expansion index was calculated for each public chain from normalized within-repertoire ranks of inferred template counts. A later analysis computed generation probabilities with a VDJ recombination model fitted to out-of-frame rearrangements, and checked the results against IGoR. In a later analysis, TCR-TCR, TCR-HLA and TCR-CMV co-occurrence was scored with hypergeometric tests, and a repertoire-size bias correction was applied to TCR pairs. In a later analysis, false discovery rates were estimated by permuting HLA or CMV assignments 20 times. A later analysis grouped co-occurring TCRs with DBSCAN, adding TCRdist sequence similarity when clustering within HLA-allele-positive subsets. Repertoires with fewer than 30,000 or more than 120,000 public chains, plus five repertoires with anomalous nucleotide sharing, were excluded from co-occurrence clustering. TCRdb's version of the immuneACCESS table is confined to in-frame rearrangements and falls short of the full clone set. An unresolved V gene accounts for under half of the shortfall where checked; the remainder is of unknown origin. V and J calls and clone size are copied from that table; D and trimming were computed from the DNA. For this sample the table gives approximately 170,000 clones, of which roughly 85% were detected only once. The ten largest clones add up to 1% of the sample.

For CDR1 and CDR2, the germline V gene lists SNHLY and FYNNEI. CDR3 length: 16 amino acids, cysteine to phenylalanine. The entry retains the CDR3 DNA only, 48 bases that are in frame from base 1. Relative to germline, V is 1 base shorter and J is 2 bases shorter, with 14 bases between their ends. Recombination connected TRBV2 to TRBJ1-2, and TRBD1 may be the D gene, going by 6 matching bases. This sequence originates from a boy aged 2 to 9 in good health and CMV-seronegative. Sequences were obtained from PBMCs. The DNA sequence reads TGTGCCAGCAGTGAAGGGGGGCCAGGGGAAAACTATGGCTACACCTTC. Translated, this is CASSEGGPGENYGYTF.